The clone carrying this T cell receptor beta chain was seen a single time. Its antigen remains unidentified. Sequencing was performed with immunoSEQ multiplex PCR; in TCRdb, only in-frame clones are kept and a portion is missing. Of about 54,000 clones in the sample, around four fifths were seen once. This sample stems from a study of OX40 agonist ivuxolimab in advanced cancers. General study findings and limits: At 0.1 to 3.0 mg/kg and by week 6, CD4+ and CD8+ T cells in the blood had expanded clonally.

CDR1 and CDR2 from the germline V gene are LNHDA and SQIVND (reference sequence). This CDR3 spans 15 amino acids. V was clipped by 5 bases and J by 3 bases, with 15 bases between them. The sample was CD4+ or CD8+ T cells sorted from blood, taken in a trial of the OX40 agonist ivuxolimab. The gene calls are TRBV19 and TRBJ2-3; D perhaps matches TRBD1 (5 bases). The sequence came from an adult with an advanced solid tumor such as melanoma, head and neck, liver or kidney cancer. The CDR3: CASSSAGKRTDTQYF. CDR3 in DNA: TGTGCCAGTAGTTCGGCAGGGAAGAGGACAGATACGCAGTATTTT.